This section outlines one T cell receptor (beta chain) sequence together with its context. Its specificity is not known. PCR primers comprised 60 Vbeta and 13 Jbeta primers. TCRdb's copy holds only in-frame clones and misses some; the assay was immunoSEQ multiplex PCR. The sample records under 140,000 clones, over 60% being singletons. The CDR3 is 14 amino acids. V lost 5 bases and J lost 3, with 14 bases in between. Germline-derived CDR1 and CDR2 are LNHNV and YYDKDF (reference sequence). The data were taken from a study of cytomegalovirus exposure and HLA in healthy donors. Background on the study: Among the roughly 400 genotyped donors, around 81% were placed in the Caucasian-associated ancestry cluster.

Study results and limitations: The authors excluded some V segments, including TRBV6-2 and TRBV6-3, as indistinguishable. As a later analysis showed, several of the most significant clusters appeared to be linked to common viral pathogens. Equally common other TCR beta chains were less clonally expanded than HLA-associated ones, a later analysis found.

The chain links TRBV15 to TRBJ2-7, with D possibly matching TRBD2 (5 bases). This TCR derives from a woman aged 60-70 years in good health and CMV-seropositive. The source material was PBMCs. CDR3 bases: TGTGCCACCAGCGAGAGGGTGAGGGACTACGAGCAGTACTTC. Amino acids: CATSERVRDYEQYF.